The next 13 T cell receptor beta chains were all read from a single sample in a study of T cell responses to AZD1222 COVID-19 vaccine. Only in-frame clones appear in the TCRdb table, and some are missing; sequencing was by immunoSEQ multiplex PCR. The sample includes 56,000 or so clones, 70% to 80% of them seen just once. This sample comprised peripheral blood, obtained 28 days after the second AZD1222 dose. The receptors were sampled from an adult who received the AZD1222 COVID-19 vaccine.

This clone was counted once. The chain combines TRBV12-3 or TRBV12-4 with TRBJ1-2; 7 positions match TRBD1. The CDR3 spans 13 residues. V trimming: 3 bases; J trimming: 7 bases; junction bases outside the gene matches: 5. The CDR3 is CASSFGAGGGYTF. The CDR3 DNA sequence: TGTGCCAGCAGTTTCGGGGCAGGGGGTGGCTACACCTTC.

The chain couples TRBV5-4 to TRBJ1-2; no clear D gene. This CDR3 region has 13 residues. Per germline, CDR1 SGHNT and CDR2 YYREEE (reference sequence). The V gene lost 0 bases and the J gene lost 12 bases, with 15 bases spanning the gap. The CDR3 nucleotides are TGTGCCAGCAGCTTGGGCCTAGAGAGGGCTAACACCTTC. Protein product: CASSLGLERANTF.

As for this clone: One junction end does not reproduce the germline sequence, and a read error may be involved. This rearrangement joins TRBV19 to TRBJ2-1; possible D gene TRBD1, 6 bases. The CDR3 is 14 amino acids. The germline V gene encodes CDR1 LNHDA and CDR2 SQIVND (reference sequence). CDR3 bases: TGTGCTAGTACTACAGGGAGCTCCTACAATGAGCAGTTCTTC. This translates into CASTTGSSYNEQFF.

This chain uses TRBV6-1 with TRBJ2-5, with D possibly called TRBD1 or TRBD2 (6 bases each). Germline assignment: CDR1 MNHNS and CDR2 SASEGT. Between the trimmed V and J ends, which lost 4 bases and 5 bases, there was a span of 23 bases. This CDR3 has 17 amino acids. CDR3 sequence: CASSARGGGDIRETQYF. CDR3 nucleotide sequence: TGTGCCAGCAGTGCGAGAGGTGGCGGGGACATACGGGAGACCCAGTACTTC.

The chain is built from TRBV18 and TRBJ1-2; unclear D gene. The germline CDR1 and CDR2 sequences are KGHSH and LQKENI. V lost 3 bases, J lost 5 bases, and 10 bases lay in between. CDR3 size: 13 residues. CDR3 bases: TGTGCCAGCTCACCTGCCAGCTATTATGGCTACACCTTC. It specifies CASSPASYYGYTF.

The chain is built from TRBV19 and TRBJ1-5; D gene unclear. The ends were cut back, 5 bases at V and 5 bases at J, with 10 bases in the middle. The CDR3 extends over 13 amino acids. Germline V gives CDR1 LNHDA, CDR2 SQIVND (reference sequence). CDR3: CASSYSLDQPQHF. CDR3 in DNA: TGTGCCAGTAGTTATAGCTTGGATCAGCCCCAGCATTTT.

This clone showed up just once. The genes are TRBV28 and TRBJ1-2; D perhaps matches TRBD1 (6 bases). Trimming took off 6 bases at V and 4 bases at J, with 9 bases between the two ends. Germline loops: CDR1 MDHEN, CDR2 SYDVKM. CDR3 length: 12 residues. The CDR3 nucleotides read TGTGCCAGCAGCCTGGACAGCTATGGCTACACCTTC. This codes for CASSLDSYGYTF.

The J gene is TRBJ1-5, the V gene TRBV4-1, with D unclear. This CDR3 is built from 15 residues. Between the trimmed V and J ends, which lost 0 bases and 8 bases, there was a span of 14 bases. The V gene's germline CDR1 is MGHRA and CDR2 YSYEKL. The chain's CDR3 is CASSQDLGRAEPQHF. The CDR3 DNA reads TGCGCCAGCAGCCAAGATTTGGGCCGAGCTGAGCCCCAGCATTTT.

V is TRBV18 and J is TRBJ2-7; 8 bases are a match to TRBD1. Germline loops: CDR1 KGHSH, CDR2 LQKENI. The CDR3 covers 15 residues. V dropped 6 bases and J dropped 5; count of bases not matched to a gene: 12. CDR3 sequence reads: CASSGSGQGGDEQYF. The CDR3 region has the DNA TGTGCCAGCTCGGGGTCTGGACAGGGTGGTGACGAGCAGTACTTC.

CDR3 bases: TGCAGCTTAGAAGGACAGGGAGGCTACACCTTC. Protein sequence: CSLEGQGGYTF. The chain combines TRBV29-1 with TRBJ1-2; TRBD1 matches at 8 bases. The V and J ends lost 8 bases and 8 bases, in that order; junction bases with no gene match: 7. The CDR3 totals 11 residues. Germline CDR1 reads SQVTM; CDR2 reads ANQGSEA.

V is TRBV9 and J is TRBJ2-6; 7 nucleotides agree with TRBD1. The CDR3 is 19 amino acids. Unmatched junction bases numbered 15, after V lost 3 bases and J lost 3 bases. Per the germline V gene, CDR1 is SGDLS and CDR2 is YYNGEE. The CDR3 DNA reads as TGTGCCAGCAGCGCGTCGGAGTTACCGAGGGGGCATGGGGCCAACGTCCTGACTTTC. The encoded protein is CASSASELPRGHGANVLTF.

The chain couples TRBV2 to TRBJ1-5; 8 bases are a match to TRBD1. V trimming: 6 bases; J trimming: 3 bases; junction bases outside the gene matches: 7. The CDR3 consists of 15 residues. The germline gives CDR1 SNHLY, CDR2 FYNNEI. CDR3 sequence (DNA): TGTGCCAGCAGGAAAGACAGGGGAGACAATCAGCCCCAGCATTTT. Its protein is CASRKDRGDNQPQHF.

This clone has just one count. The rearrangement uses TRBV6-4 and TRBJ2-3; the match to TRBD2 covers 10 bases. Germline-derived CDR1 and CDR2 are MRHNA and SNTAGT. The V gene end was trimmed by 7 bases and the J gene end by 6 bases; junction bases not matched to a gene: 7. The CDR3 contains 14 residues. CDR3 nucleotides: TGTGCCAGCAAAACTAGCGGGGAAGCGGATACGCAGTATTTT. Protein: CASKTSGEADTQYF.